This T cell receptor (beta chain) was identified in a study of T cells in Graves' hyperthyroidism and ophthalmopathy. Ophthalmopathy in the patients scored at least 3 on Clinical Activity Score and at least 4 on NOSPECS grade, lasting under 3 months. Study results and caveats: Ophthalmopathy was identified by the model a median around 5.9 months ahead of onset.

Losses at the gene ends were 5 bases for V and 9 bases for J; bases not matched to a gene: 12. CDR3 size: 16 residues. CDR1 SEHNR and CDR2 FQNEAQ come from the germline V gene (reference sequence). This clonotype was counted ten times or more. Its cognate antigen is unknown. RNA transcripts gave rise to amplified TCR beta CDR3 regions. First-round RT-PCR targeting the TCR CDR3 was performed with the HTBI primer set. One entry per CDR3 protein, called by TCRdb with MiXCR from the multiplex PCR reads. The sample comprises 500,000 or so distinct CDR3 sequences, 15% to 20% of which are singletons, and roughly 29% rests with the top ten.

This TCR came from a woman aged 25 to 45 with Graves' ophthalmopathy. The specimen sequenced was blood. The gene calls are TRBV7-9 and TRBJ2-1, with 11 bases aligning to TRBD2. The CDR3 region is CASSRTSGSGQTEQFF. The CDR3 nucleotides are TGTGCCAGCAGCCGTACTAGCGGGAGCGGGCAAACTGAGCAGTTCTTC.